This T cell receptor beta chain is drawn from a study of blood T cell repertoires in COVID-19. Turning to the study itself: Material from acute and convalescent COVID-19 was sourced from the United States, Italy and Spain. Nucleic acid was either cDNA or gDNA, and it came from T cells, B-cell-depleted T cells, or PBMCs.

Germline loops: CDR1 SGHTA, CDR2 FQGNSA. The CDR3 extends over 12 amino acids. Trimming took off 5 bases at V and 7 bases at J, with 8 bases between the two ends. In the original workflow: Amplification with reference gene primers provided the estimates of nucleated cell counts. Repertoires were generated with immunoSEQ multiplex PCR, while TCRdb's copy carries only in-frame clones and drops some. V, J and clone size derive from that table, while D and trimming were established from the DNA sequence. The sample lists about 40,000 clones, over 70% occurring once. This TCR came from a woman in her seventies with acute or convalescent COVID-19. The chain employs TRBV7-2 and TRBJ1-4; D gene uncertain. Sequencing used peripheral blood. The CDR3 nucleotides are TGTGCCAGCAGCGCCCCGAGTGAAAAACTGTTTTTT. The encoded protein is CASSAPSEKLFF. Combining the CDR3 with reference TRBV7-2 and TRBJ1-4 gives the whole variable domain GAGVSQSPSNKVTEKGKDVELRCDPISGHTALYWYRQSLGQGLEFLIYFQGNSAPDKSGLPSDRFSAERTGGSVSTLTIQRTQQEDSAVYLCASSAPSEKLFFGSGTQLSVL.